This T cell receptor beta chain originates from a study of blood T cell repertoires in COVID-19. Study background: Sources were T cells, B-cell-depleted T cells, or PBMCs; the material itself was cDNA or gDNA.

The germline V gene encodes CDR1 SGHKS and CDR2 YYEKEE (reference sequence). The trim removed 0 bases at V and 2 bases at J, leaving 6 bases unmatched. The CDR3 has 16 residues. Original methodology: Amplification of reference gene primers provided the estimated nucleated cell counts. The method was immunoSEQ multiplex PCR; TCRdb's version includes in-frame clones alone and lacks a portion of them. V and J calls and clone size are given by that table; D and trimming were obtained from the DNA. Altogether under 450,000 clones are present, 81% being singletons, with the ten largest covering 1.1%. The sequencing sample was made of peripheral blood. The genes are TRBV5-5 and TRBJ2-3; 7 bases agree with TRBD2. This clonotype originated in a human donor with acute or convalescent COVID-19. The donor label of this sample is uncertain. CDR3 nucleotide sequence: TGTGCCAGCAGCTTGGACGGGGGGTCCTCCACAGATACGCAGTATTTT. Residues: CASSLDGGSSTDTQYF.